This T cell receptor beta chain derives from a study of cytomegalovirus exposure and HLA in healthy donors. As for the study in general: Approximately 180 million T cells yielded about 120 million unique TCR beta sequences, as an earlier analysis found. Genetic ancestry analysis placed approximately 79% of the 300 to 400 donors that were genotyped in the Caucasian-associated cluster.

Germline CDR1 and CDR2: KGHSH and LQKENI. V lost 3 bases and J lost 2, with 13 bases in between. This CDR3 spans 15 amino acids. Findings and limits, study-wide: The authors later linked a missense DCLRE1C variant to TCR beta V- and J-gene trimming. Rarity characterized most TCR sequences, yet some public TCRs appeared in many donors.

Primers: 60 Vbeta forward and 13 Jbeta reverse. Profiled with immunoSEQ multiplex PCR; TCRdb holds only in-frame clones, not every one. The sample comprises about 160,000 clones, around 90% of which are singletons, and 0.75% to 0.95% rests with the top ten. Regarding this clone: What it recognizes is unknown.

The specimen was PBMCs. This sequence originates from a woman aged 30 to 39 in good health and CMV-seronegative. This chain links TRBV18 with TRBJ2-5, with D tentatively TRBD1 (7 bases). The CDR3 DNA reads as TGTGCCAGCTCACCTCAACAGGGGAGGCAAGAGACCCAGTACTTC. Its translation: CASSPQQGRQETQYF.